This T cell receptor (beta chain) was identified in a study of T cell responses to AZD1222 COVID-19 vaccine. Germline-derived CDR1 and CDR2 are SEHNR and FQNEAQ (reference sequence). CDR3 length: 16 amino acids. V gave up 3 bases and J gave up 0 bases; unmatched junction bases: 6. TCRdb's table, derived via immunoSEQ multiplex PCR, lists solely in-frame clones and lacks some. Of some 170,000 clones detected, 93% appear once; the ten largest clones hold 0.9%. General observations from the study: Baseline seropositives among AZD1222 recipients totaled only five to seven. CD4 TCRs linked to vaccination spanned spike, dominating at 160-218 and 743-854.

As concerns this clone: Its specificity is unknown.

This chain uses TRBV7-9 with TRBJ1-2, with 8 bases that match TRBD1. The sequences come from peripheral blood, collected on day 0 of AZD1222 vaccination. The sequence was collected from an adult in good health. CDR3 nucleotides: TGTGCCAGCAGCTTGACGTCGGGACAGGCTAACTATGGCTACACCTTC. Translation gives CASSLTSGQANYGYTF.